These 24 T cell receptor beta chains were all obtained from the same sample, sequenced in a study of CD8 T cells in ankylosing spondylitis. MiXCR, run by TCRdb on the 5' RACE reads, gives a single entry per CDR3 protein. The sample lists a few hundred thousand distinct CDR3 sequences, over 9.5% occurring once. Material: blood, either unsorted or a sorted T cell fraction (not recorded which). These receptors all come from a male donor with ankylosing spondylitis or in good health (not recorded which).

This clonotype turned up a few times. The chain joins TRBV6-1 to TRBJ2-2; 8 positions match TRBD2. V dropped 7 bases and J dropped 6; count of bases not matched to a gene: 10. Germline V gene lookup returns CDR1 MNHNS and CDR2 SASEGT. This CDR3 contains 15 residues. In DNA, the CDR3 is TGTGCCAGCACCAGCGAGCACGGGGGGGCCGGGGAGCTGTTTTTT. It translates to CASTSEHGGAGELFF.

Concerning this clonotype: This clone may be a read error of a much larger clone one base away. The chain uses TRBV4-2 and TRBJ2-7; D is possibly TRBD2 (5 bases). The germline V gene encodes CDR1 LGHNA and CDR2 YNFKEQ. The length of the CDR3 is 16 residues. The CDR3 sequence: CARSQDQQRLASEQYF. The DNA of the CDR3 is TGTGCCAGAAGCCAAGATCAGCAGCGGCTAGCTTCCGAGCAGTACTTC.

This clonotype was counted only a few times. The chain links TRBV5-1 to TRBJ2-7; maybe TRBD1 (6 bases). Trimming stripped 4 bases from V and 2 bases from J, with 16 bases between. The CDR3 covers 15 residues. The germline V gene encodes CDR1 SGHRS and CDR2 YFSETQ. This CDR3 reads CASSPAGTLTYEQYF. CDR3 DNA: TGCGCCAGCAGCCCTGCCGGGACACTAACCTACGAGCAGTACTTC.

This clonotype was seen many times. The V gene is TRBV5-1, the J gene TRBJ1-1, with D perhaps matching TRBD1 (5 bases). This CDR3 spans 14 amino acids. CDR1 SGHRS and CDR2 YFSETQ come from the germline V gene. V was clipped by 1 base and J by 1 base, with 8 bases between them. The CDR3 bases are TGCGCCAGCAGCTTGCGGGACCCGAACACTGAAGCTTTCTTT. It codes for CASSLRDPNTEAFF. The full variable domain, rest sourced from reference TRBV5-1 and TRBJ1-1, is KAGVTQTPRYLIKTRGQQVTLSCSPISGHRSVSWYQQTPGQGLQFLFEYFSETQRNKGNFPGRFSGRQFSNSRSEMNVSTLELGDSALYLCASSLRDPNTEAFFGQGTRLTVV.

This clonotype was seen at least ten times. The chain uses TRBV7-2 and TRBJ2-1; D may be TRBD2 (6 bases). CDR3 length: 15 amino acids. Germline-derived CDR1 and CDR2 are SGHTA and FQGNSA. The germline V and J ends were trimmed by 2 bases and 2 bases, with 10 bases remaining between them. CDR3 in amino acids: CASSLWGEAYNEQFF. The CDR3 nucleotides are TGTGCCAGCAGCTTATGGGGGGAGGCCTACAATGAGCAGTTCTTC. The full variable domain, in which reference TRBV7-2 and TRBJ2-1 provide the parts outside the CDR3, is GAGVSQSPSNKVTEKGKDVELRCDPISGHTALYWYRQSLGQGLEFLIYFQGNSAPDKSGLPSDRFSAERTGGSVSTLTIQRTQQEDSAVYLCASSLWGEAYNEQFFGPGTRLTVL.

The chain links TRBV12-3 or TRBV12-4 to TRBJ2-2; 9 bases map to TRBD2. The CDR3 covers 16 residues. V was clipped by 2 bases and J by 1 base; unmatched bases: 2. CDR3 loop: CASSLPAGGNTGELFF. The CDR3 DNA is TGTGCCAGCAGTTTACCAGCGGGGGGGAACACCGGGGAGCTGTTTTTT.

This clonotype was seen a handful of times. The rearrangement links TRBV28 to TRBJ1-1, with D possibly TRBD1 on 5 matching bases. CDR1 and CDR2 (germline): MDHEN, SYDVKM. V was clipped by 3 bases and J by 0 bases, with 17 bases between them. The CDR3 length is 17 residues. The CDR3 DNA follows: TGTGCCAGCAGTTTTGGCGGGGCAGGCCGATTGAACACTGAAGCTTTCTTT. Its protein product is CASSFGGAGRLNTEAFF.

This clonotype turned up a few times. V usage is TRBV15 and J usage is TRBJ2-6; D gene uncertain. There are 16 residues in the CDR3. CDR1 and CDR2 from the germline V gene are LNHNV and YYDKDF (reference sequence). The V gene lost 5 bases and the J gene lost 4 bases, with 15 bases spanning the gap. The chain's CDR3 is CATSDAAVPGANVLTF. In DNA, the CDR3 is TGTGCCACCAGCGACGCGGCGGTTCCCGGGGCCAACGTCCTGACTTTC. Combining the CDR3 with reference TRBV15 and TRBJ2-6 gives the whole variable domain DAMVIQNPRYQVTQFGKPVTLSCSQTLNHNVMYWYQQKSSQAPKLLFHYYDKDFNNEADTPDNFQSRRPNTSFCFLDIRSPGLGDTAMYLCATSDAAVPGANVLTFGAGSRLTVL.

This clonotype was seen at least ten times. The chain recombines TRBV20-1 with TRBJ1-1, with D perhaps TRBD1 (5 bases). Trimming pared 7 bases from V and 0 bases from J, leaving 18 bases between. Germline V gene sequence: CDR1 DFQATT, CDR2 SNEGSKA (reference sequence). The CDR3 sequence is 15 residues long. The CDR3: CSGPDPGRMNTEAFF. Here the CDR3 DNA reads TGCAGTGGCCCGGACCCAGGGAGAATGAACACTGAAGCTTTCTTT.

This clonotype has a count of ten or more. At one boundary the junction diverges from the germline segment, which might be a read error. The V gene is TRBV7-7, the J gene TRBJ2-5, with unresolved D. Germline V CDR1 and CDR2: SSHAT, FNYEAQ (reference sequence). This CDR3 has 15 amino acids. CDR3 DNA sequence: TGTGCTAGCAGCTATAATGTCCTGACCCAAGAGACCCAGTACTTC. It translates to CASSYNVLTQETQYF.

This clonotype came up a few times. The chain uses TRBV7-6 and TRBJ1-2, with D tentatively TRBD1 (6 bases). The CDR3 spans 13 residues. The ends were cut back, 5 bases at V and 5 bases at J, with 12 bases in the middle. Germline lookup yields CDR1 SGHVS and CDR2 FNYEAQ. For the CDR3, the DNA is TGTGCCAGCAGCCCAGGGGCGCGGTATGGCTACACCTTC. Residues: CASSPGARYGYTF.

This clonotype was observed a handful of times. The rearrangement links TRBV3-1 to TRBJ1-5; no definite D call. Trimming cost V 0 bases and J 3 bases, with 6 bases left between them. Germline loops: CDR1 LGHDT, CDR2 YNNKEL (reference sequence). The length of the CDR3 is 14 residues. The CDR3 here is CASSQDTVNQPQHF. CDR3 coding DNA: TGTGCCAGCAGCCAAGATACGGTCAATCAGCCCCAGCATTTT.

The J gene is TRBJ2-1, the V gene TRBV18; a weak D match, TRBD1 (6 bases). Germline values: CDR1 KGHSH, CDR2 LQKENI. V was cut by 2 bases and J by 0 bases, with 14 bases left in between. The CDR3 consists of 17 residues. Here the CDR3 DNA reads TGTGCCAGCTCACCATCAGGAACAGGGAGCTCCTACAATGAGCAGTTCTTC. It translates to CASSPSGTGSSYNEQFF.

The sample holds many counts of this clonotype. The gene calls are TRBV5-1 and TRBJ1-1; D unresolved. Trimming removed 0 bases from V and 8 bases from J, with 11 bases in between. Germline V gives CDR1 SGHRS, CDR2 YFSETQ. The CDR3 has 13 residues. For the CDR3, the DNA is TGCGCCAGCAGCTTGGCCGGGATCTCCGAAGCTTTCTTT. Protein: CASSLAGISEAFF.

This clonotype was observed many times. The chain is built from TRBV5-6 and TRBJ2-4, with unresolved D. V shed 0 bases and J shed 5 bases, with 9 bases lying between them. This CDR3 has 14 residues. Germline V gene lookup returns CDR1 SGHDT and CDR2 YYEEEE. The CDR3 DNA sequence: TGTGCCAGCAGCTTGGCTGGTACCGAAAACATTCAGTACTTC. As protein: CASSLAGTENIQYF.

Note on this clonotype: A much more abundant neighbour one base away suggests this may be a read error. The gene calls are TRBV5-1 and TRBJ1-1; possibly TRBD1 for D (5 bases). Trimming cost V 3 bases and J 1 base, with 10 bases left between them. Germline lookup yields CDR1 SGHRS and CDR2 YFSETQ. CDR3 size: 14 residues. The CDR3 coding sequence is TGCGCCAGCAGCTCGGCGACAGCGAACACTGAAGCTTTCTTT. Translating gives CASSSATANTEAFF.

The rearrangement joins TRBV7-2 to TRBJ2-2; 12 bases map to TRBD2. Germline CDR1 SGHTA, CDR2 FQGNSA. After removal of 5 bases from V and 2 bases from J, the junction contained 3 bases not matched to a gene. The CDR3 is 16 amino acids. This CDR3 is CASSQLAGGNTGELFF. Written as DNA, the CDR3 is TGTGCCAGCAGCCAACTAGCGGGGGGCAACACCGGGGAGCTGTTTTTT.

This clonotype has ten or more counts. J is TRBJ2-2 and V is TRBV11-2; D might be TRBD2 (5 bases). Looked up from germline, CDR1 is SGHAT and CDR2 is FQNNGV. The CDR3 loop spans 17 amino acids. The V and J ends lost 0 bases and 0 bases respectively, with 11 bases between them. The CDR3 DNA follows: TGTGCCAGCAGCTTAGACCCCGAGGGAGCGAACACCGGGGAGCTGTTTTTT. It yields the protein CASSLDPEGANTGELFF.

About this clonotype itself: Given a much more abundant clone one base away, this may be a read error. The final CDR3 position lacks the conserved phenylalanine or tryptophan, pointing to a likely read error. This chain uses TRBV3-1 with TRBJ1-1; D uncertain. Germline loops: CDR1 LGHDT, CDR2 YNNKEL (reference sequence). The CDR3 runs to 13 residues. Trimming cost V 1 base and J 0 bases, with 3 bases left between them. The chain's CDR3 is CASSQGLNTEAFS. DNA for the CDR3: TGTGCCAGCAGCCAAGGGTTGAACACTGAAGCTTTCTCT.

This clonotype was recorded at least ten times. The V gene is TRBV2, the J gene TRBJ2-1, with unresolved D. Per germline, CDR1 SNHLY and CDR2 FYNNEI. The CDR3 consists of 13 residues. The V and J ends lost 5 bases and 5 bases respectively, with 10 bases between them. CDR3 coding DNA: TGTGCCAGCAGTCTTGGGTTTAACAATGAGCAGTTCTTC. Protein: CASSLGFNNEQFF.

This clonotype has at least ten counts. The V call is TRBV9, the J call TRBJ2-2, with TRBD2 identical over 8 bases. The CDR3 length is 17 residues. With V trimmed by 0 bases and J by 4 bases, 8 bases remained unmatched. Germline lookup yields CDR1 SGDLS and CDR2 YYNGEE. In nucleotides, the CDR3 is TGTGCCAGCAGCGTAGACCCAGCGGGGGCCCTCACCGGGGAGCTGTTTTTT. The encoded protein is CASSVDPAGALTGELFF.

This clonotype was detected only a few times. The rearrangement joins TRBV29-1 to TRBJ2-1; TRBD2 aligns across 8 bases. The CDR3 totals 16 residues. In germline, CDR1 is SQVTM, CDR2 ANQGSEA. V lost 1 base, J lost 0 bases, and 5 bases stayed unmatched. The chain's CDR3 is CSVEAGGASSYNEQFF. In DNA, the CDR3 is TGCAGCGTTGAAGCGGGGGGGGCTAGCTCCTACAATGAGCAGTTCTTC.

In this sample, this clonotype turned up many times. The CDR3 region is CSASRQNTEAFF. The CDR3, as DNA: TGCAGTGCTAGTAGGCAGAACACTGAAGCTTTCTTT. The chain employs TRBV20-1 and TRBJ1-1; D remains ambiguous. Germline values: CDR1 DFQATT, CDR2 SNEGSKA (reference sequence). The V gene lost 3 bases and the J gene lost 1 base, with 6 bases spanning the gap. The CDR3 has 12 amino acids.

The table lists this clonotype with many counts. The gene calls are TRBV12-3 or TRBV12-4 and TRBJ2-1, with D perhaps assigned TRBD1 or TRBD2 (5 bases each). The V end was cut by 3 bases, the J end by 3 bases, with 9 bases between. This CDR3 comprises 14 residues. CDR3 protein: CASSFGTNYNEQFF. The CDR3 DNA follows: TGTGCCAGCAGTTTCGGGACGAACTACAATGAGCAGTTCTTC.